One and the same sample provided the 3 T cell receptor beta chains below, sequenced in a study of T cell repertoires in cytomegalovirus infection. Using its own MiXCR run on the reads, TCRdb lists one record per CDR3 protein. The data contain roughly 800,000 distinct CDR3 sequences, 25% to 30% of them singletons. These receptors' targets are unknown. Sequencing was performed on cultured CD8+ T cells from PBMCs, taken from culture after CMV antigen stimulation. The source is a human donor in good health (CMV status not recorded). Some clones in this sample may be carry-over from other donors' samples.

The chain uses TRBV6-2 or TRBV6-3 and TRBJ1-2; D uncertain. Trimming cost V 6 bases and J 5 bases, with 7 bases left between them. Germline-derived CDR1 and CDR2 are MNHEY and SVGEGT. The CDR3 is made up of 11 amino acids. CDR3 loop: CASSSRYGYTF. For the CDR3, the DNA is TGTGCCAGCAGCAGCAGGTATGGCTACACCTTC.

This sequence joins TRBV20-1 and TRBJ2-1; D remains unclear. CDR1 is DFQATT, CDR2 SNEGSKA, per germline (reference sequence). V lost 1 base to trimming and J lost 4 bases, with 14 bases between them. CDR3 length equals 15 residues. As DNA, the CDR3 is TGCAGTGCTAGAGCCCTTGACAACCTTTACAATGAGCAGTTCTTC. Its protein is CSARALDNLYNEQFF.

The rearrangement uses TRBV7-2 and TRBJ2-3; D tentatively fits TRBD1 or TRBD2 (6 bases each). This CDR3 comprises 14 residues. Trimming cost V 2 bases and J 6 bases, with 12 bases left between them. Germline assignment: CDR1 SGHTA and CDR2 FQGNSA. This chain's CDR3 is CASSLWGAMDTQYF. In DNA form, the CDR3 reads TGTGCCAGCAGCTTATGGGGGGCCATGGATACGCAGTATTTT.